A single sample gave rise to the 30 T cell receptor beta chains below, sequenced in a study of blood T cells in healthy people across ages. A second PCR of roughly 7 to 11 cycles used a sample-barcoded 5' primer and a J-beta primer mix. Each CDR3 protein gets one entry after TCRdb re-called the 5' RACE reads with MiXCR. The sample has roughly 1,100,000 distinct CDR3 sequences; approximately 25% are singletons. The same sample was also studied in work on T cells of mothers and their children.

Specimen: blood. Receptors were obtained from a girl under 10 years old in good health.

This clonotype was found a few times. V is TRBV11-1 and J is TRBJ2-5; TRBD1 matches at 8 bases. This CDR3 spans 16 amino acids. Looked up from germline, CDR1 is SGHAT and CDR2 is FQDESV (reference sequence). The ends lost 5 bases at V and 4 bases at J; junction bases unmatched: 12. This CDR3 is CASSAPNEGTGETQYF. Written as DNA, the CDR3 is TGTGCCAGCAGCGCACCAAATGAGGGGACAGGAGAGACCCAGTACTTC.

This rearrangement joins TRBV12-3 or TRBV12-4 to TRBJ1-2, with 8 positions matching TRBD1. V shed 6 bases, J shed 3 bases, and the junction held 3 bases outside the gene matches. This CDR3 is built from 13 residues. CDR3 in amino acids: CASSDRGYYGYTF. For the CDR3, the DNA is TGTGCCAGCAGCGACAGGGGATACTATGGCTACACCTTC.

This clonotype was found a few times. This sequence joins TRBV28 and TRBJ2-7; 8 positions agree with TRBD1. Looked up from germline, CDR1 is MDHEN and CDR2 is SYDVKM. Trimming cost V 1 base and J 4 bases; bases outside gene matches: 9. This CDR3 comprises 16 residues. Here the CDR3 reads CASSLLGQGAHYEQYF. CDR3 DNA: TGTGCCAGCAGTTTATTAGGGCAGGGGGCGCATTACGAGCAGTACTTC.

V usage is TRBV20-1 and J usage is TRBJ1-1; D is unclear. The CDR3 spans 13 residues. The ends were cut back, 4 bases at V and 4 bases at J, with 13 bases in the middle. Germline V gene lookup returns CDR1 DFQATT and CDR2 SNEGSKA (reference sequence). CDR3 loop: CSAKVFPTTEAFF. DNA for the CDR3: TGCAGTGCTAAAGTGTTCCCGACCACTGAAGCTTTCTTT.

Only a few counts were recorded for this clonotype. The rearrangement joins TRBV20-1 to TRBJ1-2; TRBD1 aligns across 7 bases. V lost 3 bases, J lost 0 bases, and 7 bases stayed unmatched. The CDR3 has 15 amino acids. Germline V gene lookup returns CDR1 DFQATT and CDR2 SNEGSKA (reference sequence). The CDR3 sequence is CSARRGQRANYGYTF. CDR3 coding DNA: TGCAGTGCTAGGAGGGGGCAAAGAGCTAACTATGGCTACACCTTC.

This clonotype was seen a handful of times. V is TRBV4-2 and J is TRBJ2-7, with D tentatively TRBD1 or TRBD2 (5 bases each). Germline V gives CDR1 LGHNA, CDR2 YNFKEQ. CDR3 length: 16 residues. V was shortened by 7 bases and J by 1 base, with 20 bases between the two germline ends. CDR3 sequence reads: CASTPYLGPGSYEQYF. The CDR3, as DNA: TGTGCCAGCACCCCCTATCTGGGACCTGGATCCTACGAGCAGTACTTC.

The chain recombines TRBV20-1 with TRBJ2-1; 7 positions agree with TRBD2. This CDR3 contains 13 residues. The V segment lost 3 bases and the J segment 8 bases; nucleotides outside the gene matches: 7. From germline, CDR1 is DFQATT and CDR2 SNEGSKA (reference sequence). DNA of the CDR3: TGCAGTGCTAGGGCGGGGGATTACGATGAGCAGTTCTTC. It codes for CSARAGDYDEQFF.

The chain carries TRBV29-1 and TRBJ2-5; TRBD2 matches 11 bases. The CDR3 has 16 residues. With V trimmed by 7 bases and J by 3 bases, 13 bases remained unmatched. CDR1 is SQVTM, CDR2 ANQGSEA, per germline. Here the CDR3 DNA reads TGCAGCGCAATCCAGACCGGGACTAGCGGAAAAGAGACCCAGTACTTC. Its translation is CSAIQTGTSGKETQYF.

The gene calls are TRBV5-1 and TRBJ1-1; no clear D gene. V shed 0 bases and J shed 1 base, with 7 bases lying between them. The germline V gene has CDR1 SGHRS and CDR2 YFSETQ. The CDR3 is 14 amino acids. The CDR3 here is CASSLVAANTEAFF. CDR3 coding DNA: TGCGCCAGCAGCTTGGTTGCCGCGAACACTGAAGCTTTCTTT.

In this sample, this clonotype turned up a few times. One end of the junction is discordant with germline, which a read error may explain. The chain is built from TRBV15 and TRBJ1-2; no clear D gene. Germline values: CDR1 LNHNV, CDR2 YYDKDF (reference sequence). This CDR3 spans 15 amino acids. CDR3 sequence (DNA): TGTGCCACCAGCAGAGATCGGCAGTCTAACTATGGCCACACCTTC. It translates to CATSRDRQSNYGHTF.

CDR3 coding DNA: TGTGCCAGCAAACCGGGGGCGACACCTAGCAATCAGCCCCAGCATTTT. Translated: CASKPGATPSNQPQHF. The genes are TRBV12-3 or TRBV12-4 and TRBJ1-5; D might be TRBD1 (6 bases). The CDR3 contains 16 residues. The V and J ends lost 7 bases and 0 bases respectively, with 16 bases between them.

V is TRBV7-9 and J is TRBJ2-5, with 7 nucleotides matching TRBD2. J gave up 4 bases and V 2 bases, and 7 bases lay outside the gene matches. Germline values: CDR1 SEHNR, CDR2 FQNEAQ (reference sequence). The CDR3 runs to 15 residues. DNA of the CDR3: TGTGCCAGCAGCTTACTAGGACTAGGAGGAGAGACCCAGTACTTC. Protein sequence: CASSLLGLGGETQYF.

The table lists this clonotype with a few counts. The gene calls are TRBV5-1 and TRBJ2-1; either TRBD1 or TRBD2 may supply D (5 bases each). The CDR3 totals 14 residues. Looked up from germline, CDR1 is SGHRS and CDR2 is YFSETQ. Deletions cut 1 base from V and 8 bases from J, with 13 bases between. The CDR3 DNA reads as TGCGCCAGCAGCTTGATGGGGGATGTGGATGAGCAGTTCTTC. Protein product: CASSLMGDVDEQFF.

CDR3 protein: CASISGQGKQNEQFF. CDR3 coding DNA: TGTGCCAGCATTTCGGGACAGGGGAAGCAGAATGAGCAGTTCTTC. The chain combines TRBV7-9 with TRBJ2-1; 10 bases align to TRBD1. This CDR3 spans 15 amino acids. V dropped 7 bases and J dropped 7; count of bases not matched to a gene: 10. Germline V gene lookup returns CDR1 SEHNR and CDR2 FQNEAQ (reference sequence).

The chain recombines TRBV28 with TRBJ2-3, with a possible D match to TRBD1 (8 bases). CDR3 length: 12 residues. Trimming removed 7 bases from V and 6 bases from J, with 11 bases in between. The germline V gene has CDR1 MDHEN and CDR2 SYDVKM. This chain's CDR3 is CASNRGGDTQYF. CDR3 coding DNA: TGTGCCAGCAACAGGGGGGGGGATACGCAGTATTTT.

The chain is built from TRBV20-1 and TRBJ2-2; D is possibly TRBD2 (7 bases). The CDR3 is 16 amino acids. The V end lost 0 bases, the J end lost 5 bases, and 16 bases lay between the germline ends. The germline V gene encodes CDR1 DFQATT and CDR2 SNEGSKA (reference sequence). This chain's CDR3 is CSARDRGGGLTGELFF. DNA of the CDR3: TGCAGTGCTAGAGACAGGGGAGGGGGGCTAACCGGGGAGCTGTTTTTT.

In this sample, this clonotype turned up a few times. The V call is TRBV6-2 or TRBV6-3, the J call TRBJ2-1; TRBD2 matches at 9 bases. V shed 1 base, J shed 5 bases, and the junction held 3 bases outside the gene matches. The CDR3 is 15 residues long. CDR1 and CDR2 (germline): MNHEY, SVGEGT. CDR3 loop: CASSYFPSGDNEQFF. CDR3 nucleotides: TGTGCCAGCAGTTACTTCCCTAGCGGGGACAATGAGCAGTTCTTC.

This clonotype was picked up a small number of times. The genes are TRBV27 and TRBJ1-1; 8 nucleotides line up with TRBD1. The CDR3 consists of 15 residues. Trimming cost V 0 bases and J 1 base; bases outside gene matches: 1. Germline V CDR1 and CDR2: MNHEY, SMNVEV (reference sequence). The CDR3 protein is CASSLSGTGNTEAFF. The CDR3 DNA is TGTGCCAGCAGTTTATCGGGGACAGGGAACACTGAAGCTTTCTTT.

This clonotype was found a few times. This chain connects TRBV4-3 to TRBJ1-1; 9 bases agree with TRBD1. After removal of 6 bases from V and 9 bases from J, the junction contained 8 bases not matched to a gene. The germline CDR1 and CDR2 sequences are LGHNA and YSLEER. The CDR3 spans 13 residues. CDR3 in amino acids: CASSGQGRFKAFF. CDR3 nucleotide sequence: TGCGCCAGCAGTGGACAGGGGCGATTTAAAGCTTTCTTT.

The CDR3 DNA is TGTGCCAGCAGTGCCAGGACAGGGATGTCTGGGGCCAACGTCCTGACTTTC. Amino acid sequence: CASSARTGMSGANVLTF. This chain uses TRBV7-9 with TRBJ2-6; 8 bases are shared with TRBD1. In germline, CDR1 is SEHNR, CDR2 FQNEAQ (reference sequence). The CDR3 runs 17 residues. Losses at the gene ends were 6 bases for V and 1 base for J; bases not matched to a gene: 8.

There are a few counts of this clonotype. The J gene is TRBJ2-7, the V gene TRBV2; D not resolved. Germline V CDR1 and CDR2: SNHLY, FYNNEI. The CDR3 runs 13 residues. V lost 4 bases, J lost 5 bases, and 12 bases lay in between. The CDR3 loop is CASSVWEGNEQYF. The CDR3 DNA is TGTGCCAGCAGTGTGTGGGAAGGAAACGAGCAGTACTTC.

This clonotype appeared a few times. At one end, the junction sequence differs from germline, possibly due to a read error. The chain couples TRBV7-2 to TRBJ2-1; no firm D call. Germline CDR1 and CDR2: SGHTA and FQGNSA. The CDR3 has 14 residues. The DNA of the CDR3 is TGTGCCAGCAACTTAGACGTTGCCCACAATGAGCAGTTCTTC. Translation: CASNLDVAHNEQFF.

V and J are TRBV9 and TRBJ1-5; the D is unclear. Deletions cut 3 bases from V and 5 bases from J, with 15 bases between. Germline CDR1 is SGDLS and CDR2 is YYNGEE. CDR3 length: 15 residues. DNA for the CDR3: TGTGCCAGCAGCGCGGAGGGAGTCCCATATCAGCCCCAGCATTTT. This codes for CASSAEGVPYQPQHF.

This clonotype was seen a handful of times. J is TRBJ2-5 and V is TRBV7-9; D not resolved. The J call is doubtful: the DNA matches TRBJ2-1 better. Germline CDR1 SEHNR, CDR2 FQNEAQ (reference sequence). The CDR3 totals 13 residues. CDR3 nucleotide sequence: TGTGCCAGCAGCTTGGTGACATTCAATGAGCAGTTCTTC. Protein product: CASSLVTFNEQFF.

This rearrangement joins TRBV5-6 to TRBJ2-5, with D unclear. The DNA end is more similar to TRBJ2-1, so the J call may be wrong. Germline assignment: CDR1 SGHDT and CDR2 YYEEEE. This CDR3 region has 12 residues. The CDR3 bases are TGTGCCAGCAGCTTCGATGAACTTCCGCAGTTCTTC. This encodes CASSFDELPQFF.

This clonotype was detected only a few times. This chain uses TRBV12-3 or TRBV12-4 with TRBJ2-4; 7 positions match TRBD2. This CDR3 is 13 amino acids long. V was pared by 8 bases and J by 4 bases, with 5 bases of the junction left unmatched. Here the CDR3 reads CASLGGIKNIQYF. CDR3 DNA sequence: TGTGCCAGCTTGGGGGGGATTAAAAACATTCAGTACTTC.

V is TRBV12-3 or TRBV12-4 and J is TRBJ1-5, with D uncertain. Trimming pared 6 bases from V and 4 bases from J, leaving 16 bases between. The CDR3 has 15 residues. The CDR3 DNA is TGTGCCAGCAGGCCCACCTCCTCATGGAATCAGCCCCAGCATTTT. Residues: CASRPTSSWNQPQHF.

This clonotype has only a few counts. V and J are TRBV27 and TRBJ2-1, with a weak D call TRBD2 (5 bases). The germline V and J ends were trimmed by 4 bases and 5 bases, with 9 bases remaining between them. The CDR3 contains 13 residues. Germline V gives CDR1 MNHEY, CDR2 SMNVEV (reference sequence). The CDR3 sequence: CASSSLGDNEQFF. The DNA for the CDR3 is TGTGCCAGCAGTTCCCTCGGGGACAATGAGCAGTTCTTC.

The genes are TRBV21-1 and TRBJ1-5; the table names TRBD1, a call not compared with the DNA. TRBV21-1 is reported as a pseudogene. The CDR3 runs 17 residues. The CDR3 loop is CASSKEGQAGPNQPQHF. CDR3 DNA sequence: TGTGCCAGCAGCAAAGAGGGGCAGGCCGGACCCAATCAGCCCCAGCATTTT.

The chain is built from TRBV4-2 and TRBJ2-3; 8 bases align to TRBD2. Germline CDR1 and CDR2: LGHNA and YNFKEQ. This CDR3 spans 18 amino acids. The J segment lost 5 bases and the V segment lost 4 bases, leaving 17 bases of the junction unmatched. Written as DNA, the CDR3 is TGTGCCAGCAGCCCGGGGGGGTCTGTAGGGCCCCGTGGAGATACGCAGTATTTT. Translated, it gives CASSPGGSVGPRGDTQYF.